Shown below are 19 T cell receptor beta chains from a single sample sequenced in a study of blood T cells in healthy people across ages. The authors ran a second PCR of roughly 6 to 12 cycles using a sample-barcoded 5' primer and a J-beta primer mix. In TCRdb, the 5' RACE reads were re-called with MiXCR into one record per CDR3 protein. The data hold 250,000 to 300,000 distinct CDR3 sequences, with 25% to 30% observed a single time. Sequenced: blood. Receptors originate from a woman in her seventies in good health.

The chain has TRBV7-2 and TRBJ2-1; tentatively, D is TRBD1 (7 bases). The germline V and J ends were trimmed by 4 bases and 6 bases, with 31 bases remaining between them. CDR1 and CDR2 (germline): SGHTA, FQGNSA. The CDR3 loop spans 20 amino acids. Written as DNA, the CDR3 is TGTGCCAGCAGCTACCGAATAGCGGCGGGATACCTACAGGGGTCCAATGAGCAGTTCTTC. Protein product: CASSYRIAAGYLQGSNEQFF.

In its sample, this clonotype was seen a few times. The chain has TRBV4-3 and TRBJ2-5; 12 nucleotides line up with TRBD2. CDR1 and CDR2 (germline): LGHNA, YSLEER. V gave up 4 bases and J gave up 5 bases; unmatched junction bases: 11. The CDR3 is 17 residues long. In DNA form, the CDR3 reads TGCGCCAGCAGCCCGAGGACTAGCGGGATATTATGGGAGACCCAGTACTTC. Its protein product is CASSPRTSGILWETQYF.

A note on this clonotype: It is likely a read error, because the conserved phenylalanine at the end of the CDR3 is missing. The chain combines TRBV28 with TRBJ2-1, with D perhaps matching TRBD2 (7 bases). Germline lookup yields CDR1 MDHEN and CDR2 SYDVKM. The CDR3 contains 15 residues. Trimming stripped 3 bases from V and 0 bases from J, with 9 bases between. CDR3 sequence reads: CASSFRGGSYNEQFS. CDR3 sequence (DNA): TGTGCCAGCAGTTTTAGGGGGGGCTCCTACAATGAGCAGTTCTCC.

This clonotype came up a few times. This chain connects TRBV5-1 to TRBJ1-3; 8 bases line up with TRBD1. V shed 6 bases, J shed 4 bases, and the junction held 9 bases outside the gene matches. Germline values: CDR1 SGHRS, CDR2 YFSETQ. This CDR3 spans 15 amino acids. The CDR3 DNA follows: TGCGCCAGCACCGAGCAGGGGGCGCGGGGAAACACCATATATTTT. Its translation is CASTEQGARGNTIYF.

V gene TRBV18 combines with J gene TRBJ2-5; the match to TRBD2 covers 8 bases. The end of the DNA aligns better with TRBJ2-7, so the J call may be wrong. The germline gives CDR1 KGHSH, CDR2 LQKENI. This CDR3 has 16 residues. The CDR3 region has the DNA TGTGCCAGCTCACCGACGACTAGCGCCAGCTCCTACGAGCAGTACTTC. This sequence encodes CASSPTTSASSYEQYF.

V and J are TRBV19 and TRBJ2-1, with 12 bases lining up with TRBD2. Germline V gene data show CDR1 as LNHDA and CDR2 as SQIVND (reference sequence). The CDR3 has 22 amino acids. J gave up 2 bases and V 5 bases, and 22 bases lay outside the gene matches. The DNA of the CDR3 is TGTGCCAGTAGTGAACGAGTGGTAGGGATCGGCCTAGCGGGAGGGGCCTACAATGAGCAGTTCTTC. This sequence encodes CASSERVVGIGLAGGAYNEQFF.

In its sample, this clonotype was seen once. J is TRBJ2-7 and V is TRBV7-2; the match to TRBD2 covers 8 bases. V shed 5 bases and J 4 bases; nucleotides not matched to a gene: 7. Per germline, CDR1 SGHTA and CDR2 FQGNSA. The CDR3 runs to 14 residues. The CDR3 here is CASSQSGSEYEQYF. CDR3 coding DNA: TGTGCCAGCAGCCAGAGCGGGAGCGAATACGAGCAGTACTTC.

The rearrangement joins TRBV18 to TRBJ1-5, with TRBD1 matching over 7 bases. Germline values: CDR1 KGHSH, CDR2 LQKENI. V lost 1 base to trimming and J lost 2 bases; unmatched junction nucleotides: 2. The CDR3 consists of 15 residues. The CDR3 nucleotides read TGTGCCAGCTCACCACGACAGGGTGGCAATCAGCCCCAGCATTTT. Translation: CASSPRQGGNQPQHF.

This CDR3 is CASSLALLGGDTQYF. The CDR3 DNA is TGTGCCAGCAGCTTAGCGCTCTTAGGAGGTGATACGCAGTATTTT. This chain connects TRBV7-2 to TRBJ2-3; a possible D gene is TRBD2 (5 bases). V lost 0 bases to trimming and J lost 6 bases, with 13 bases between them. CDR3 length: 15 residues. Germline V gene sequence: CDR1 SGHTA, CDR2 FQGNSA.

The CDR3 nucleotides read TGCAGTGCTAGGTCTAGCGGGAGTCGCAAAAGGGAGACCCAGTACTTC. Translated: CSARSSGSRKRETQYF. J is TRBJ2-1 and V is TRBV20-1, with 10 bases matching TRBD2. Near its end, the DNA agrees better with TRBJ2-5, so the J call may be wrong. Germline CDR1 and CDR2: DFQATT and SNEGSKA (reference sequence). The CDR3 spans 16 residues.

This chain links TRBV7-8 with TRBJ1-5; D is unresolved. Deletions cut 2 bases from V and 3 bases from J, with 8 bases between. CDR3 length equals 14 residues. Germline CDR1 SGHVS, CDR2 FQNEAQ. The CDR3 is CASSLSTVNQPQHF. The CDR3 nucleotides are TGTGCCAGCAGCTTATCGACGGTCAATCAGCCCCAGCATTTT.

The J gene is TRBJ2-5, the V gene TRBV7-9; TRBD2 matches 7 bases. The end of the DNA fits TRBJ2-1 better, so the J call may be wrong. The CDR3 extends over 16 amino acids. Germline CDR1 is SEHNR and CDR2 is FQNEAQ (reference sequence). Here the CDR3 reads CASSLVGGGYHIEQFF. The CDR3 DNA follows: TGTGCCAGCAGCTTAGTCGGCGGGGGATACCACATTGAGCAGTTCTTC.

This clonotype was detected a few times. This chain connects TRBV10-3 to TRBJ1-1, with D maybe TRBD1 (5 bases). CDR1 is ENHRY and CDR2 is SYGVKD in the germline V gene. V shed 2 bases and J shed 1 base, with 8 bases lying between them. The CDR3 sequence is 14 residues long. The CDR3 nucleotides are TGTGCCATCAGTGAGCTGGGGGGGAACACTGAAGCTTTCTTT. Encoded protein: CAISELGGNTEAFF.

This clonotype occurred a few times. Written as DNA, the CDR3 is TGTGCCAGCAGGTCCCTCAATGAGCAGTTCTTC. Translation gives CASRSLNEQFF. The chain couples TRBV28 to TRBJ2-1; D is uncertain. V was clipped by 6 bases and J by 6 bases, with 6 bases between them. CDR1 MDHEN and CDR2 SYDVKM come from the germline V gene. The CDR3 spans 11 residues.

In this sample, this clonotype turned up a few times. V and J are TRBV28 and TRBJ1-2; TRBD1 might be the D (6 bases). V dropped 6 bases and J dropped 6 bases, with 20 bases sitting between them. Germline CDR1 MDHEN, CDR2 SYDVKM. This CDR3 comprises 15 residues. The CDR3 sequence: CASRGRGGAVDGYTF. CDR3 bases: TGTGCCAGCAGGGGAAGGGGGGGCGCGGTCGATGGCTACACCTTC.

V is TRBV20-1 and J is TRBJ2-5; TRBD2 aligns across 11 bases. Losses at the gene ends were 4 bases for V and 1 base for J; bases not matched to a gene: 5. The CDR3 runs 15 residues. Per germline, CDR1 DFQATT and CDR2 SNEGSKA (reference sequence). The CDR3 bases are TGCAGTGCTATCCCGCTAGCGGGAGGCCAAGAGACCCAGTACTTC. Protein sequence: CSAIPLAGGQETQYF.

This clonotype has only one observation. This chain links TRBV18 with TRBJ2-1, with 7 bases identical to TRBD1. V dropped 5 bases and J dropped 6; count of bases not matched to a gene: 10. The germline CDR1 and CDR2 sequences are KGHSH and LQKENI. The CDR3 totals 15 residues. The CDR3 is CASSAGQVISNEQFF. The CDR3 nucleotides are TGTGCCAGCTCAGCTGGACAGGTAATAAGCAATGAGCAGTTCTTC.

The chain employs TRBV4-1 and TRBJ2-7; TRBD2 agrees at 12 bases. V lost 2 bases, J lost 2 bases, and 16 bases stayed unmatched. The CDR3 totals 20 residues. Germline CDR1 is MGHRA and CDR2 is YSYEKL. The CDR3 region is CASSQIGLAGGKGFTYEQYF. CDR3 sequence (DNA): TGCGCCAGCAGCCAAATTGGCCTAGCGGGAGGGAAGGGGTTCACCTACGAGCAGTACTTC.

This clonotype appeared a few times. This chain links TRBV20-1 with TRBJ2-5; D perhaps matches TRBD2 (5 bases). Deletions cut 5 bases from V and 1 base from J, with 8 bases between. The germline V gene has CDR1 DFQATT and CDR2 SNEGSKA (reference sequence). The CDR3 loop spans 12 amino acids. Here the CDR3 DNA reads TGCAGTGCTTCGGGATTCCAAGAGACCCAGTACTTC. Translation: CSASGFQETQYF.